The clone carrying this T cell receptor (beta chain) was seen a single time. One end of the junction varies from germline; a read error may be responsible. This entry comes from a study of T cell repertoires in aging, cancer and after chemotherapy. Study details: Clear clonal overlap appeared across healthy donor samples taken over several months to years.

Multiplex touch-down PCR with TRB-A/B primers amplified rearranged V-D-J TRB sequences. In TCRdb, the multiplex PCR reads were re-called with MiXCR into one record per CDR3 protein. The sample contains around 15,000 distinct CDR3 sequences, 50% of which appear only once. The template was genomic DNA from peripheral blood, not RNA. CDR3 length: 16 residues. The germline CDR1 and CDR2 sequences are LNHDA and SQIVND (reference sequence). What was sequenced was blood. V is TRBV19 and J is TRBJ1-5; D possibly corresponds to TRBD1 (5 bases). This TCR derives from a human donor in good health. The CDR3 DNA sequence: TGTGCCAGTAGCACGATGACGGCCGGGGCGAATCAGCTCCAGCATTTT. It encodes CASSTMTAGANQLQHF. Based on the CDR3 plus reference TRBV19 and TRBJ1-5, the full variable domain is DGGITQSPKYLFRKEGQNVTLSCEQNLNHDAMYWYRQDPGQGLRLIYYSQIVNDFQKGDIAEGYSVSREKKESFPLTVTSAQKNPTAFYLCASSTMTAGANQLQHFGDGTRLSIL.